This T cell receptor beta chain derives from a study of PD-L1 blockade in urothelial cancer (dated by TCRdb to 2015 to 2018). Background for the entire study: All patients started therapy around 2014 and received atezolizumab 1,200 mg intravenously every 3 weeks. About 90% of the 29 patients were males with bladder-origin urothelial cancer, and about 65% of the roughly 30 reported a prior smoking history. An ECOG performance status of 0 or 1 was recorded for the patients, and 0 to 3 prior chemotherapy regimens had been received by the patients. Blood samples were analyzed at two time points: 3 weeks after treatment start (second dose) and 6 weeks after treatment start. Blood samples gave a median of approximately 150,000 T cells and approximately 80,000 unique TCRs, with a median clonality of around 0.08. The study was an exploratory multi-omic analysis of somatic, immune and clinical correlates of response to PD-L1 blockade with atezolizumab in urothelial cancer. TCR sequencing covered pretreatment tumor samples and matched, serially collected peripheral blood taken before and after atezolizumab treatment. Durable clinical benefit was defined as progression-free survival longer than 6 months, and TCR features were also tested against progression-free and overall survival. Whole exome sequencing and RNA sequencing of pretreatment tumors were performed alongside TCR sequencing in the same patients. Several patients achieved durable clinical benefit and about 19 did not. Pretreatment blood TCR-seq was available for twenty-nine patients, at least one posttreatment blood collection was obtained for around 24 patients, and tumor TCR-seq was available for around 24 patients.

Notes on this clone: Its antigen target is currently unknown. No per-base quality is available; no much larger clone lies one base away.

V ends up 1 base short and J 9 bases short, with an unmatched junction base count of 10. From the germline V gene, CDR1 is SGHDN and CDR2 is FVKESK. Inclusive of the bounding cysteine and phenylalanine, the CDR3 is 17 residues long. Of the read, only the CDR3 DNA is kept; its 51 bases are in frame from base 1. A cohort of 25 to 30 patients with locally advanced or metastatic urothelial carcinoma, treated at Memorial Sloan Kettering on a trial protocol, was included. Peripheral blood mononuclear cells were collected pretreatment and during treatment, with between 1 and 8 total time points obtained per patient. The Qiagen DNeasy Blood extraction kit was used to purify genomic DNA from total PBMCs and tumor samples. PBMCs were collected pretreatment and during treatment and were isolated and stored as previously described. Points the paper makes about the study in general: Improved progression-free and overall survival was found to be associated with pretreatment peripheral blood TCR clonality below the median. At 3 weeks after the start of treatment, tumor-associated TCR clones in peripheral blood had expanded more in patients with durable benefit (n ≈ 24, p = 0.022). Because the sample size was small (n ≈ 29) and many of the analyses were exploratory, the results are meant to be hypothesis-generating.

Synthetic TCR analog templates were spiked into each PCR so that absolute template abundance could be estimated from read counts. The immunoSEQ assay was used to amplify TCRbeta CDR3 regions from genomic DNA with bias-controlled V and J gene primers. Sequencing of rearranged TCRbeta segments was done at approximately 20X coverage. Regarding the original processing steps: Clustering was used to correct sequencing errors, and CDR3s were annotated against IMGT to assign V, D and J genes. Downstream analyses used only productive TCRbeta rearrangements and left out out-of-frame or stop-codon sequences. Clonality was computed as one minus Shannon entropy normalized by the log of the number of unique productive sequences. Clones differing between time points or between blood and tumor were identified by Fisher's exact test with Benjamini-Hochberg correction at adjusted p below 0.01. TCRdb retrieved this table from immuneACCESS and kept in-frame rearrangements only. Not all clones are present; in checked studies, unresolved V genes account for under half, and no reason is known for the remainder. V, J and clone size are those of that table, while D and trimming were read from the DNA. In this sample the table shows over 45,000 clones, 87% of which occur a single time. The biggest ten clones account for 7.6% of the sample.

The sequence was collected from a man aged 60 to 69 with urothelial cancer. The sample in question was PBMCs, obtained around atezolizumab (anti-PD-L1) treatment. The chain joins TRBV14 to TRBJ1-6; TRBD1 matches 9 bases in the middle. The nucleotide sequence is TGTGCCAGCAGCCAAGCAGGCGGACAGGGGACCGCTTCACCCCTCCACTTT. This codes for CASSQAGGQGTASPLHF.